These 18 T cell receptor beta chains were sequenced from one sample in a study of lymphopenia after photon versus proton radiotherapy. TCRdb's copy holds only in-frame clones and misses some; the assay was immunoSEQ multiplex PCR. The sample holds 89,000 or so clones, 65% to 85% seen once. This material consisted of peripheral blood, taken from a patient treated with proton-based radiotherapy. Every receptor here comes from a man in his sixties with pancreatic cancer.

J is TRBJ2-7 and V is TRBV7-9; D remains unclear. Per the germline V gene, CDR1 is SEHNR and CDR2 is FQNEAQ (reference sequence). V was pared by 1 base and J by 1 base, with 20 bases between. The CDR3 covers 18 residues. CDR3 DNA sequence: TGTGCCAGCAGCTTAGTTGGCCTTCCCTTGGGATTATCCTACGAGCAGTACTTC. As protein: CASSLVGLPLGLSYEQYF.

This chain links TRBV7-5 with TRBJ2-3; the D call in the table, TRBD1, was not verified against the DNA. TRBV7-5 is assigned pseudogene status. The CDR3 is 12 residues long. The CDR3 DNA is TGTGCCAGCAGCCCCCCAGGAGATACGCAGTATTTT. This sequence encodes CASSPPGDTQYF.

This chain connects TRBV4-3 to TRBJ2-6; 13 positions match TRBD2. The CDR3 consists of 19 residues. Germline V gives CDR1 LGHNA, CDR2 YSLEER. J lost 4 bases, V lost 0 bases, and 6 bases had no gene match. The CDR3 reads CASSQDPGLAGWGANVLTF. DNA of the CDR3: TGCGCCAGCAGCCAAGATCCGGGACTAGCGGGGTGGGGGGCCAACGTCCTGACTTTC.

The chain has TRBV16 and TRBJ1-2; 7 bases are shared with TRBD1. Germline V gene data show CDR1 as KGHSY and CDR2 as FQNENV. After removal of 0 bases from V and 8 bases from J, the junction contained 12 bases not matched to a gene. The CDR3 length is 16 residues. The CDR3 region is CASSQSSQPTGHGYTF. The DNA of the CDR3 is TGTGCCAGCAGCCAATCCTCTCAGCCGACAGGGCACGGCTACACCTTC.

The rearrangement links TRBV19 to TRBJ2-7; a weak D match, TRBD1 (6 bases). CDR3 length: 14 amino acids. V dropped 4 bases and J dropped 0 bases, with 10 bases sitting between them. Germline V gene lookup returns CDR1 LNHDA and CDR2 SQIVND (reference sequence). DNA for the CDR3: TGTGCCAGTAGTAGACGGGACAACTCCTACGAGCAGTACTTC. It yields the protein CASSRRDNSYEQYF.

V gene TRBV28 combines with J gene TRBJ1-5; D is unclear. Germline V gene lookup returns CDR1 MDHEN and CDR2 SYDVKM. CDR3 size: 14 residues. Between the trimmed V and J ends, which lost 10 bases and 7 bases, there was a span of 20 bases. The CDR3 reads CAITRNGLGQPQHF. As DNA, the CDR3 is TGTGCCATTACAAGAAATGGGCTGGGACAGCCCCAGCATTTT.

J is TRBJ1-6 and V is TRBV4-2; 7 bases are shared with TRBD1. Germline trimming cut 3 bases from V and 5 bases from J; bases unmatched to any gene: 4. This CDR3 is 15 amino acids long. Looked up from germline, CDR1 is LGHNA and CDR2 is YNFKEQ. Written as DNA, the CDR3 is TGTGCCAGCAGCCACCGACAGGGTGATAATTCACCCCTCCACTTT. This gives the protein CASSHRQGDNSPLHF.

This clone has just a few counts. This sequence joins TRBV19 and TRBJ2-7; D remains unclear. Trimming stripped 3 bases from V and 2 bases from J, with 17 bases between. Germline V gene lookup returns CDR1 LNHDA and CDR2 SQIVND (reference sequence). The CDR3 length is 16 residues. CDR3 sequence reads: CASSINAGAFAYEQYF. CDR3 sequence (DNA): TGTGCCAGTAGTATCAACGCTGGAGCGTTTGCCTACGAGCAGTACTTC.

The chain carries TRBV11-2 and TRBJ1-2; no clear D gene. The length of the CDR3 is 14 residues. Trimming pared 6 bases from V and 2 bases from J, leaving 13 bases between. The germline V gene encodes CDR1 SGHAT and CDR2 FQNNGV. CDR3 region: CASRKAGINYGYTF. CDR3 sequence (DNA): TGTGCCAGCAGAAAGGCAGGTATCAACTATGGCTACACCTTC.

The rearrangement joins TRBV5-1 to TRBJ2-1, with 8 bases aligning to TRBD1. Losses at the gene ends were 3 bases for V and 0 bases for J; bases not matched to a gene: 11. Germline lookup yields CDR1 SGHRS and CDR2 YFSETQ. The CDR3 has 18 amino acids. CDR3 bases: TGCGCCAGCAGCTCAGGGACAGGCACATCTAGCTCCTACAATGAGCAGTTCTTC. This gives the protein CASSSGTGTSSSYNEQFF.

The chain joins TRBV7-2 to TRBJ1-5; TRBD1 might be the D (5 bases). This CDR3 has 15 amino acids. CDR1 is SGHTA, CDR2 FQGNSA, per germline. Between the trimmed V and J ends, which lost 2 bases and 1 base, there was a span of 9 bases. CDR3 in amino acids: CASSLNPGSNQPQHF. CDR3 in DNA: TGTGCCAGCAGCTTAAACCCAGGGAGCAATCAGCCCCAGCATTTT.

J is TRBJ2-3 and V is TRBV6-6, with 9 bases aligning to TRBD1. The germline V gene encodes CDR1 MNHNY and CDR2 SVGAGI (reference sequence). Trimming at V came to 2 bases and at J to 6 bases, leaving 9 bases not matched to a gene. This CDR3 comprises 16 residues. CDR3: CASSYPLGQGWDTQYF. Written as DNA, the CDR3 is TGTGCCAGCAGTTACCCGCTGGGACAGGGCTGGGATACGCAGTATTTT.

This clone has only a few counts. V and J are TRBV29-1 and TRBJ2-5, with D possibly being TRBD2 (5 bases). This CDR3 has 14 residues. V gave up 1 base and J gave up 7 bases, with 16 bases separating them. Germline loops: CDR1 SQVTM, CDR2 ANQGSEA. The CDR3 sequence is CSVEAVLAPGTQYF. DNA for the CDR3: TGCAGCGTTGAAGCGGTTCTAGCTCCGGGGACCCAGTACTTC.

The chain uses TRBV13 and TRBJ2-1; D unresolved. The V gene lost 3 bases and the J gene lost 7 bases, with 13 bases spanning the gap. The CDR3 runs 14 residues. CDR1 is PRHDT and CDR2 is FYEKMQ in the germline V gene (reference sequence). The DNA for the CDR3 is TGTGCCAGCAGCTTTACAAGGGCTAGAAATGAGCAGTTCTTC. The encoded protein is CASSFTRARNEQFF. The entire variable domain, with the rest obtained from reference TRBV13 and TRBJ2-1, is as follows: AAGVIQSPRHLIKEKRETATLKCYPIPRHDTVYWYQQGPGQDPQFLISFYEKMQSDKGSIPDRFSAQQFSDYHSELNMSSLELGDSALYFCASSFTRARNEQFFGPGTRLTVL.

On this clone itself: Other nucleotide sequences in the sample specify the same CDR3. This CDR3 reads CASSYGGGGYTF. The CDR3 bases are TGTGCCAGCAGTTACGGAGGCGGCGGCTACACCTTC. The rearrangement links TRBV6-5 to TRBJ1-2, with D uncertain. The CDR3 runs to 12 residues. Deletions cut 2 bases from V and 8 bases from J, with 9 bases between. Germline-derived CDR1 and CDR2 are MNHEY and SVGAGI.

The gene calls are TRBV28 and TRBJ1-1; D might be TRBD1 (6 bases). Germline V gene sequence: CDR1 MDHEN, CDR2 SYDVKM. The CDR3 has 12 residues. Trimming pared 6 bases from V and 6 bases from J, leaving 11 bases between. DNA for the CDR3: TGTGCCAGCAGAGGGGGGGTGTCTGAAGCTTTCTTT. It translates to CASRGGVSEAFF.

The chain combines TRBV6-5 with TRBJ2-5; possibly TRBD1 for D (5 bases). The germline V and J ends were trimmed by 5 bases and 11 bases, with 12 bases remaining between them. Germline V lookup: CDR1 MNHEY, CDR2 SVGAGI. This CDR3 contains 11 residues. The CDR3: CASSPGIQQYF. The CDR3 region has the DNA TGTGCCAGCAGTCCAGGGATACAGCAGTACTTC.

The chain joins TRBV4-1 to TRBJ2-3; 12 bases are a match to TRBD2. The CDR3 consists of 21 residues. Unmatched junction bases numbered 15, after V lost 0 bases and J lost 2 bases. Germline V gives CDR1 MGHRA, CDR2 YSYEKL. CDR3 residues: CASSQDFWGSGLAGSTDTQYF. As DNA, the CDR3 is TGCGCCAGCAGCCAAGATTTCTGGGGCAGCGGACTAGCGGGATCCACAGATACGCAGTATTTT.